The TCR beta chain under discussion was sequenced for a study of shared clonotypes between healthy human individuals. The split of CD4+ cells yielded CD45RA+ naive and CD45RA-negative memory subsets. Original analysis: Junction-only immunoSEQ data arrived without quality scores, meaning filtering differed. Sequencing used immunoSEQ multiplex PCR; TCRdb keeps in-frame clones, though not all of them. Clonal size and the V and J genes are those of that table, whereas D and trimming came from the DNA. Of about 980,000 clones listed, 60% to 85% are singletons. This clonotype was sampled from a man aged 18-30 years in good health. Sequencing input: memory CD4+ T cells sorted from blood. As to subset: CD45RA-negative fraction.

The CDR3 protein is CASSWPVEGYTF. As DNA, the CDR3 is TGTGCCAGCAGTTGGCCCGTTGAGGGCTACACCTTC. This chain links TRBV6-5 with TRBJ1-2, with D hard to call. The CDR3 runs 12 residues. Trimming took 4 bases from V and 8 from J, leaving 11 bases between them. Looked up from germline, CDR1 is MNHEY and CDR2 is SVGAGI.